This TCR beta chain was obtained from a study of technical replicates of blood from a handful of donors. Assay used: immunoSEQ multiplex PCR; TCRdb lists only in-frame clones, some missing. The data hold some 87,000 clones, with 96% observed a single time. The count of this clone is one. This TCR was sampled from a human donor in good health. The sample was T cells isolated from PBMCs.

Written as DNA, the CDR3 is TGTGCCAGCAGCCAAGGTTCAAGCGGGAGCCCCGATGAGCAGTTCTTC. It codes for CASSQGSSGSPDEQFF. The chain is built from TRBV4-2 and TRBJ2-1; 8 bases are shared with TRBD2. The CDR3 totals 16 residues. V lost 1 base, J lost 8 bases, and 10 bases stayed unmatched. Per the germline V gene, CDR1 is LGHNA and CDR2 is YNFKEQ.